These 32 T cell receptor beta chains were all obtained from the same sample, sequenced in a study of Ad26.COV2.S vaccination and SARS-CoV-2 variants. Sequencing was performed with immunoSEQ multiplex PCR; in TCRdb, only in-frame clones are kept and a portion is missing. This table has hundreds of thousands of clones, approximately 90% appearing once. The sample's treatment: roughly 19 received Ad26.COV2.S at low or high dose, single or two shots; five or six received placebo; per-sample allocation not given. The study sampled participants on day 63 after the first vaccine or placebo injection. Here the sequenced sample was peripheral blood, taken in a trial of Ad26.COV2.S vaccine versus placebo. The receptor set was obtained from a person aged 18-65 years who received the Ad26.COV2.S COVID-19 vaccine or a placebo.

This chain joins TRBV30 and TRBJ2-5; D perhaps matches TRBD2 (7 bases). V was clipped by 1 base and J by 3 bases, with 15 bases between them. The germline V gene encodes CDR1 GTSNPN and CDR2 SVGIG (reference sequence). This CDR3 region has 15 residues. DNA for the CDR3: TGTGCCTGGAGTGAGGGGGAGGGGCCGAAAGAGACCCAGTACTTC. This encodes CAWSEGEGPKETQYF.

The chain combines TRBV5-1 with TRBJ2-1, with unresolved D. Trimming removed 0 bases at V and 6 bases at J, with 16 bases between. CDR1 and CDR2 (germline): SGHRS, YFSETQ. This CDR3 contains 16 residues. The CDR3 sequence: CASSLASDPDSNEQFF. The CDR3 nucleotides read TGCGCCAGCAGCTTGGCCTCTGATCCCGATTCCAATGAGCAGTTCTTC.

CDR3 region: CASRTPPNYGYTF. The CDR3 coding sequence is TGTGCCAGTCGAACCCCACCTAACTATGGCTACACCTTC. V gene TRBV28 combines with J gene TRBJ1-2; the D is unclear. The CDR3 is 13 residues long. Looked up from germline, CDR1 is MDHEN and CDR2 is SYDVKM. The ends were cut back, 9 bases at V and 0 bases at J, with 11 bases in the middle.

This clone has a handful of counts. This chain joins TRBV5-4 and TRBJ1-6, with no clear D. Germline assignment: CDR1 SGHNT and CDR2 YYREEE (reference sequence). Trimming removed 2 bases from V and 6 bases from J, with 9 bases in between. The length of the CDR3 is 14 residues. The CDR3 DNA is TGTGCCAGCAGCTTTACTGGAGTTAATTCACCCCTCCACTTT. This codes for CASSFTGVNSPLHF.

This chain connects TRBV7-7 to TRBJ2-7; 13 nucleotides align to TRBD2. The CDR3 is 15 residues long. Unmatched junction bases numbered 8, after V lost 5 bases and J lost 7 bases. Germline CDR1 reads SSHAT; CDR2 reads FNYEAQ (reference sequence). The CDR3 bases are TGTGCCAGCAGCCGCGGACTAGCGGGAGCGAATGAGCAGTACTTC. It is translated as CASSRGLAGANEQYF.

The V and J genes are TRBV5-6 and TRBJ2-5, with no clear D. The CDR3 loop spans 14 amino acids. Germline CDR1 is SGHDT and CDR2 is YYEEEE. V was cut by 2 bases and J by 1 base, with 9 bases left in between. For the CDR3, the DNA is TGTGCCAGCAGCTTCTTACAGAGCCAAGAGACCCAGTACTTC. It specifies CASSFLQSQETQYF.

The chain employs TRBV27 and TRBJ2-7; D is perhaps TRBD1 or TRBD2 (5 bases each). The CDR3 runs to 15 residues. The germline CDR1 and CDR2 sequences are MNHEY and SMNVEV (reference sequence). Trimming removed 2 bases at V and 0 bases at J, with 11 bases between. The CDR3 sequence: CASSLRDGSSYEQYF. CDR3 nucleotides: TGTGCCAGCAGTTTAAGGGACGGATCCTCCTACGAGCAGTACTTC.

This chain uses TRBV5-6 with TRBJ2-1; D perhaps matches TRBD2 (5 bases). Trimming removed 2 bases from V and 0 bases from J, with 9 bases in between. Per germline, CDR1 SGHDT and CDR2 YYEEEE. CDR3 size: 15 residues. The CDR3, as DNA: TGTGCCAGCAGCTTCGGGAACCCCTCCTACAATGAGCAGTTCTTC. Its protein is CASSFGNPSYNEQFF.

The chain employs TRBV3-1 (or the pseudogene TRBV3-2) and TRBJ2-3; 7 nucleotides match TRBD1. The V and J ends lost 3 bases and 2 bases, in that order; junction bases with no gene match: 11. Germline V lookup: CDR1 LGHDT, CDR2 YNNKEL (reference sequence). This CDR3 is built from 17 residues. CDR3 DNA sequence: TGTGCCAGCAGCCAGGATACAGGGGTGCAGAACACAGATACGCAGTATTTT. Its protein product is CASSQDTGVQNTDTQYF.

V is TRBV7-9 and J is TRBJ1-6; TRBD1 might be the D (5 bases). V lost 1 base to trimming and J lost 4 bases, with 17 bases between them. Germline assignment: CDR1 SEHNR and CDR2 FQNEAQ (reference sequence). The CDR3 has 18 residues. CDR3 loop: CASSLVDGADLYNSPLHF. DNA for the CDR3: TGTGCCAGCAGCTTAGTAGATGGGGCAGATCTTTATAATTCACCCCTCCACTTT.

This clone showed up just once. The chain uses TRBV18 and TRBJ1-1; D remains ambiguous. The CDR3 loop spans 13 amino acids. Germline values: CDR1 KGHSH, CDR2 LQKENI. V lost 0 bases and J 5 bases, leaving 7 bases between the germline ends. The CDR3, as DNA: TGTGCCAGCTCACCACCGGGCGGGACTGAAGCTTTCTTT. Its translation is CASSPPGGTEAFF.

This sequence joins TRBV19 and TRBJ1-2; TRBD1 is a possible D gene (6 bases). The V gene's germline CDR1 is LNHDA and CDR2 SQIVND (reference sequence). Trimming took 2 bases from V and 7 from J, leaving 11 bases between them. The CDR3 runs 13 residues. CDR3 region: CASSINREGGYTF. CDR3 nucleotide sequence: TGTGCCAGTAGTATAAACAGGGAGGGTGGCTACACCTTC.

This sequence joins TRBV27 and TRBJ2-7; a possible D gene is TRBD2 (6 bases). The CDR3 length is 12 residues. V was pared by 11 bases and J by 1 base, with 12 bases between. The germline gives CDR1 MNHEY, CDR2 SMNVEV (reference sequence). CDR3 region: CAVGTGSYEQYF. The DNA for the CDR3 is TGTGCCGTCGGGACTGGATCCTACGAGCAGTACTTC.

V gene TRBV19 combines with J gene TRBJ1-1; possible D gene TRBD1, 5 bases. The germline V gene has CDR1 LNHDA and CDR2 SQIVND (reference sequence). Trimming stripped 3 bases from V and 4 bases from J, with 9 bases between. This CDR3 is 13 amino acids long. The CDR3 nucleotides are TGTGCCAGTAGTATCGATCAGGGCACTGAAGCTTTCTTT. This encodes CASSIDQGTEAFF.

The gene calls are TRBV2 and TRBJ1-4; D is possibly TRBD1 (6 bases). The CDR3 extends over 13 amino acids. The germline V gene encodes CDR1 SNHLY and CDR2 FYNNEI. Trimming shortened V by 10 bases and J by 8 bases, and 17 bases separated the two germline ends. CDR3 sequence: CATRGGGGEKLFF. The CDR3, as DNA: TGTGCCACCAGAGGGGGGGGTGGCGAAAAACTGTTTTTT.

The chain employs TRBV5-6 and TRBJ1-1, with D possibly matching TRBD1 (6 bases). Between the trimmed V and J ends, which lost 0 bases and 4 bases, there was a span of 10 bases. The CDR3 length is 14 residues. Germline-derived CDR1 and CDR2 are SGHDT and YYEEEE. CDR3 loop: CASSLGGGSTEAFF. Here the CDR3 DNA reads TGTGCCAGCAGCTTGGGTGGGGGCAGCACTGAAGCTTTCTTT. The complete variable domain, with remaining parts taken from reference TRBV5-6 and TRBJ1-1, reads DAGVTQSPTHLIKTRGQQVTLRCSPKSGHDTVSWYQQALGQGPQFIFQYYEEEERQRGNFPDRFSGHQFPNYSSELNVNALLLGDSALYLCASSLGGGSTEAFFGQGTRLTVV.

The rearrangement links TRBV29-1 to TRBJ2-1, with 10 bases aligning to TRBD2. Losses at the gene ends were 0 bases for V and 8 bases for J; bases not matched to a gene: 4. This CDR3 region has 14 residues. Germline CDR1 and CDR2: SQVTM and ANQGSEA. Here the CDR3 reads CSVEEGLAGDEQFF. The CDR3, as DNA: TGCAGCGTTGAAGAGGGGCTAGCGGGAGATGAGCAGTTCTTC.

This chain uses TRBV5-1 with TRBJ1-1, with D unclear. CDR3 length: 14 amino acids. V gave up 4 bases and J gave up 0 bases, with 10 bases separating them. Germline lookup yields CDR1 SGHRS and CDR2 YFSETQ. CDR3 in amino acids: CASSLTALNTEAFF. The CDR3, as DNA: TGCGCCAGCAGCCTCACCGCCCTGAACACTGAAGCTTTCTTT.

This rearrangement joins TRBV6-5 to TRBJ2-3; 7 bases map to TRBD2. Germline V CDR1 and CDR2: MNHEY, SVGAGI. The CDR3 length is 15 residues. With 0 bases clipped from V and 3 bases from J, the junction kept 3 bases outside the gene matches. CDR3 DNA sequence: TGTGCCAGCAGTTACTCGTGGGGGGGAACAGATACGCAGTATTTT. Protein sequence: CASSYSWGGTDTQYF.

This clone was observed a single time. The J gene is TRBJ1-5, the V gene TRBV19; no firm D call. Germline CDR1 LNHDA, CDR2 SQIVND (reference sequence). Deletions cut 7 bases from V and 0 bases from J, with 16 bases between. The CDR3 contains 16 residues. CDR3 nucleotides: TGTGCCAGTACTGAGGCAGGTGGATATAGCAATCAGCCCCAGCATTTT. It translates to CASTEAGGYSNQPQHF.

CDR3 coding DNA: TGTGCCAGCAGCGCGTTCGACAGGGTTTTGGATTCTAATGAAAAACTGTTTTTT. As protein: CASSAFDRVLDSNEKLFF. The rearrangement uses TRBV9 and TRBJ1-4; TRBD1 matches 7 bases. This CDR3 spans 18 amino acids. Germline assignment: CDR1 SGDLS and CDR2 YYNGEE. After removal of 3 bases from V and 3 bases from J, the junction contained 14 bases not matched to a gene. The full variable domain, in which reference TRBV9 and TRBJ1-4 provide the parts outside the CDR3, is DSGVTQTPKHLITATGQRVTLRCSPRSGDLSVYWYQQSLDQGLQFLIQYYNGEERAKGNILERFSAQQFPDLHSELNLSSLELGDSALYFCASSAFDRVLDSNEKLFFGSGTQLSVL.

This rearrangement joins TRBV5-4 to TRBJ1-1; D unclear. Looked up from germline, CDR1 is SGHNT and CDR2 is YYREEE (reference sequence). The CDR3 has 14 amino acids. V lost 0 bases to trimming and J lost 0 bases, with 6 bases between them. CDR3 coding DNA: TGTGCCAGCAGCTTGGGGACGGTGAACACTGAAGCTTTCTTT. Translation gives CASSLGTVNTEAFF. Complete variable domain (other parts from reference TRBV5-4 and TRBJ1-1): ETGVTQSPTHLIKTRGQQVTLRCSSQSGHNTVSWYQQALGQGPQFIFQYYREEENGRGNFPPRFSGLQFPNYSSELNVNALELDDSALYLCASSLGTVNTEAFFGQGTRLTVV.

V and J are TRBV4-3 and TRBJ1-2, with TRBD1 as a possible D gene (6 bases). The CDR3 loop spans 16 amino acids. V gave up 0 bases and J gave up 4 bases, with 15 bases separating them. Germline values: CDR1 LGHNA, CDR2 YSLEER. The CDR3 reads CASSQESLGGGYGYTF. As DNA, the CDR3 is TGCGCCAGCAGCCAAGAATCCTTGGGGGGCGGCTATGGCTACACCTTC.

This chain uses TRBV4-3 with TRBJ2-1; D may be TRBD1 (6 bases). Trimming shortened V by 5 bases and J by 6 bases, and 20 bases separated the two germline ends. Germline values: CDR1 LGHNA, CDR2 YSLEER. The CDR3 extends over 16 amino acids. The DNA of the CDR3 is TGCGCCAGCAGCGAACCCTACAGGGACGAAATCAATGAGCAGTTCTTC. Translated: CASSEPYRDEINEQFF.

The genes are TRBV5-1 and TRBJ1-2, with TRBD1 identical over 11 bases. Germline CDR1 reads SGHRS; CDR2 reads YFSETQ. V shed 4 bases, J shed 2 bases, and the junction held 19 bases outside the gene matches. This CDR3 has 20 residues. The chain's CDR3 is CASSQGQGGHFSAYNYGYTF. The CDR3 DNA is TGCGCCAGCAGCCAGGGACAGGGGGGACATTTTTCGGCATACAACTATGGCTACACCTTC.

This rearrangement joins TRBV9 to TRBJ2-1, with 8 nucleotides matching TRBD2. Trimming cost V 4 bases and J 6 bases; bases outside gene matches: 6. The V gene's germline CDR1 is SGDLS and CDR2 YYNGEE. The CDR3 has 14 amino acids. The CDR3 reads CASSLSGKGNEQFF. CDR3 DNA: TGTGCCAGCAGCCTTAGCGGGAAAGGCAATGAGCAGTTCTTC.

The V call is TRBV30, the J call TRBJ1-5; 7 nucleotides match TRBD1. Per the germline V gene, CDR1 is GTSNPN and CDR2 is SVGIG (reference sequence). The CDR3 runs to 13 residues. V shed 2 bases, J shed 4 bases, and the junction held 2 bases outside the gene matches. CDR3 region: CAWSSQGNQPQHF. CDR3 DNA sequence: TGTGCCTGGAGTTCACAGGGGAATCAGCCCCAGCATTTT.

CDR3 in amino acids: CASSPIAGGPQNIQYF. DNA of the CDR3: TGTGCCAGCAGTCCTATCGCGGGAGGGCCACAAAACATTCAGTACTTC. V and J are TRBV28 and TRBJ2-4; 9 bases are shared with TRBD2. The V and J ends lost 5 bases and 5 bases, in that order; junction bases with no gene match: 10. This CDR3 is 16 amino acids long. CDR1 is MDHEN and CDR2 is SYDVKM in the germline V gene. The variable domain in full, with the rest retrieved from reference TRBV28 and TRBJ2-4, is DVKVTQSSRYLVKRTGEKVFLECVQDMDHENMFWYRQDPGLGLRLIYFSYDVKMKEKGDIPEGYSVSREKKERFSLILESASTNQTSMYLCASSPIAGGPQNIQYFGAGTRLSVL.

The chain carries TRBV19 and TRBJ1-2, with 8 nucleotides matching TRBD1. CDR1 is LNHDA and CDR2 is SQIVND in the germline V gene (reference sequence). J gave up 0 bases and V 6 bases, and 3 bases lay outside the gene matches. CDR3 size: 14 residues. CDR3 amino acids: CASSPDRANYGYTF. CDR3 coding DNA: TGTGCCAGTAGCCCGGACAGGGCTAACTATGGCTACACCTTC. Drawing the rest from reference TRBV19 and TRBJ1-2, the complete variable domain is DGGITQSPKYLFRKEGQNVTLSCEQNLNHDAMYWYRQDPGQGLRLIYYSQIVNDFQKGDIAEGYSVSREKKESFPLTVTSAQKNPTAFYLCASSPDRANYGYTFGSGTRLTVV.

The chain joins TRBV6-4 to TRBJ1-4; 10 bases agree with TRBD1. The CDR3 is 17 residues long. Germline loops: CDR1 MRHNA, CDR2 SNTAGT. Trimming removed 9 bases from V and 0 bases from J; junction bases left unmatched: 10. This CDR3 reads CARNLAGTGATNEKLFF. As DNA, the CDR3 is TGTGCCAGGAACCTTGCCGGGACAGGGGCAACTAATGAAAAACTGTTTTTT.

The chain couples TRBV28 to TRBJ1-5, with D possibly matching TRBD1 (5 bases). Trimming took 4 bases from V and 4 from J, leaving 14 bases between them. Germline CDR1 MDHEN, CDR2 SYDVKM. CDR3 length: 15 amino acids. In DNA, the CDR3 is TGTGCCAGCAGTTCGGGACGGGGAAGGAATCAGCCCCAGCATTTT. The encoded protein is CASSSGRGRNQPQHF.

The sample holds a few counts of this clone. This rearrangement joins TRBV28 to TRBJ1-3; 10 bases fit TRBD1. The CDR3 loop spans 17 amino acids. CDR1 MDHEN and CDR2 SYDVKM come from the germline V gene. V lost 2 bases and J lost 3; bases outside the gene matches: 7. The CDR3 sequence is CASSLAPTGGIGNTIYF. The CDR3 coding sequence is TGTGCCAGCAGTTTAGCCCCGACAGGGGGCATTGGAAACACCATATATTTT.